The clone carrying this T cell receptor (beta chain) was detected only once. This record belongs to a study of blood T cell repertoires in COVID-19. V trimming: 2 bases; J trimming: 5 bases; junction bases outside the gene matches: 3. Germline assignment: CDR1 GTSNPN and CDR2 SVGIG (reference sequence). The CDR3 contains 14 residues. Measured with immunoSEQ multiplex PCR; TCRdb has only the in-frame clones, and not every one. The sample has about 400,000 clones; approximately 85% are singletons. The source is a middle-aged woman with acute COVID-19. V and J are TRBV30 and TRBJ1-5, with 10 positions matching TRBD1. The sample was PBMCs or T cells enriched from blood (not recorded which). The CDR3 DNA sequence: TGTGCCTGGAGTCGGACAGGGGGATATCAGCCCCAGCATTTT. It specifies CAWSRTGGYQPQHF.